The clone carrying this TCR beta chain has ten or more counts. The antigen is not known. The CDR3 is 12 amino acids. With 4 bases removed from V and 4 bases from J, the gap between germline ends came to 7 bases. Germline-derived CDR1 and CDR2 are SGHAT and FQNNGV. These data belong to a study of T-cell memory formation after mild COVID-19. Study-level information: Across donors, TCR clusters were largely donor specific.

TCRalpha and TCRbeta libraries used 5'RACE with constant-segment primers and UMIs. TCRdb ran MiXCR on the 5' RACE reads and lists one entry per CDR3 protein. The table lists around 510,000 distinct CDR3 sequences, about a fifth of them singletons, with about 8.2% in the top ten. Whole-study findings and limits: Day 15 to 85 contracting clones showed balanced CD4/CD8; day 15 to 37 expanders favored CD4+.

The sequence was collected from an adult woman who had mild COVID-19 (a few samples of this study predate the infection). Cell type and time point are not known. The sample consisted of PBMCs or a T cell subset sorted from them (not recorded which). The chain recombines TRBV11-2 with TRBJ1-2; D perhaps matches TRBD1 (5 bases). The CDR3 here is CASSSTGYGYTF. The CDR3 DNA is TGTGCCAGCAGCTCAACAGGCTATGGCTACACCTTC.